This TCR beta chain came from a study of shared clonotypes between healthy human individuals. The method was immunoSEQ multiplex PCR; TCRdb's version includes in-frame clones alone and lacks a portion of them. Of hundreds of thousands of clones in the sample, 85% to 95% were seen once. CD8 cells classed as naive were CD45RO-negative and positively selected for CCR7, excluding terminally differentiated effector memory CD45RA+ cells. Germline CDR1 is SEHNR and CDR2 is FQNEAQ (reference sequence). The junction had 10 bases not matched to a gene; V was cut back by 0 bases and J by 10 bases. The length of the CDR3 is 16 residues.

The clonotype comes from a man between 25 and 39 years old in good health. The chain recombines TRBV7-9 with TRBJ2-2, with TRBD2 matching over 8 bases. The sequenced material came from naive CD8+ T cells sorted from blood. CDR3 residues: CASSLAVGTSFEELFF. The CDR3 nucleotides read TGTGCCAGCAGCTTAGCGGTTGGGACTAGTTTCGAGGAGCTGTTTTTT.